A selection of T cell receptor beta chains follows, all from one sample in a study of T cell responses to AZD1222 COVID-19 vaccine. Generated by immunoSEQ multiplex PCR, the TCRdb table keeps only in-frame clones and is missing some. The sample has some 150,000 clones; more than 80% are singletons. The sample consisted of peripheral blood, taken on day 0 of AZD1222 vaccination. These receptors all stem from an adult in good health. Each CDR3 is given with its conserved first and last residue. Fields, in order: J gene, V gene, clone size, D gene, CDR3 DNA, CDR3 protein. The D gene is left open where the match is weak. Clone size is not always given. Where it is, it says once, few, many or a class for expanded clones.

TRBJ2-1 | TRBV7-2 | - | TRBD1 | TGTGCCAGCAGCTTACCGTTAAATGGACAGGGGGCATACAATGAGCAGTTCTTC | CASSLPLNGQGAYNEQFF
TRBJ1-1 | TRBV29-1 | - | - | TGCAGCGCTAAGGGGAGTCGACAGGACGCTTTCTTT | CSAKGSRQDAFF
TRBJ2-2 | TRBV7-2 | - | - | TGTGCCAGCAGCTTAGCGGCCAGGAACACCGGGGAGCTGTTTTTT | CASSLAARNTGELFF
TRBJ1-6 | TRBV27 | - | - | TGTGCCAGCAGCTTGGGCTCCTATAATTCACCCCTCCACTTT | CASSLGSYNSPLHF
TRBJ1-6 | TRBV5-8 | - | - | TGTGCCAGCAGCTTCTCGAGGGCAAAGTCCTATAATTCACCCCTCCACTTT | CASSFSRAKSYNSPLHF
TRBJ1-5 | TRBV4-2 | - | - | TGTGCCAGCAGCCAACTTGATCGGGAAGACAATCAGCCCCAGCATTTT | CASSQLDREDNQPQHF
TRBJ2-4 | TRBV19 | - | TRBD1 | TGTGCCAGTAGTACCTACGGGACAGGGGAAAAAAACATTCAGTACTTC | CASSTYGTGEKNIQYF
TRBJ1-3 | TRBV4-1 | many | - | TGCGCCAGCAGCCAAGACCGGTTGTACAGGGCAAGCTCTGGAAACACCATATATTTT | CASSQDRLYRASSGNTIYF
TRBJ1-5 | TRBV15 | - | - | TGTGCCACCAGCAGAGACCTCTCTACAGGAGACAATCAGCCCCAGCATTTT | CATSRDLSTGDNQPQHF
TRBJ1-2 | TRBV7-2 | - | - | TGTGCCAGCAGCACAAAGACAGGATTCAGAAACTATGGCTACACCTTC | CASSTKTGFRNYGYTF
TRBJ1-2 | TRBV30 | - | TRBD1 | TGTGCCTGGTGTTCCCGGGACAGTCTTATGCGGGTCACCTTC | CAWCSRDSLMRVTF
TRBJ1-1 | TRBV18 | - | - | TGTGCCAGCTCCCCCCCGGAGAGAGACACTGAAGCTTTCTTT | CASSPPERDTEAFF
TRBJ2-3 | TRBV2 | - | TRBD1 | TGTGCCTCCACCAGGGGGCCTTACACAGATACGCAGTATTTT | CASTRGPYTDTQYF
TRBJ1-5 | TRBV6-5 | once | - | TGTGCCAGCAGTTTATCAGGGGAGCCCGGCCAGCCCCAGCATTTT | CASSLSGEPGQPQHF
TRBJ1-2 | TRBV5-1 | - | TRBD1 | TGCGCCAGCAGCGTACGGACAGGGAACAATGGCTACACCTTC | CASSVRTGNNGYTF
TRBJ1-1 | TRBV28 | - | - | TGTGCCAGCAGTTTAGGGTCATTCGGGTTCGCTTTCTTT | CASSLGSFGFAFF
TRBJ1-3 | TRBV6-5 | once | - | TGTGCCAGCAGTCCGACAGCTAGCGGAAACACCATATATTTT | CASSPTASGNTIYF
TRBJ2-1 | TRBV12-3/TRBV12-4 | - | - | TGTGCCAGCGCGTATTTCCCGGGGGAGCAGTTCTTC | CASAYFPGEQFF
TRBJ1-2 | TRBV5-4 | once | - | TGTGCCAGCAGCTTGGGATCCGCGGGGGGTGGCTACACCTTC | CASSLGSAGGGYTF
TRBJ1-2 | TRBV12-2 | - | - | TGTGCAAGTCGCTTCGGTGCTCCTGGCTACACCTTC | CASRFGAPGYTF
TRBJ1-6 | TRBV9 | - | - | TGTGCCAGCAGCCCAGATCGGGATTCACCCCTCCACTTT | CASSPDRDSPLHF
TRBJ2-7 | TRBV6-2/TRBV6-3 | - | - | TGTGCCAGCAGTTACGGGGGGGCCGTCTACGAGCAGTACTTC | CASSYGGAVYEQYF
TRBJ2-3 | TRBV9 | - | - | TGTGCCAGCAGCGCCTTTTACCGGGGCACAGATACGCAGTATTTT | CASSAFYRGTDTQYF
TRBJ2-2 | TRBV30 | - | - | TGTGCCTGGAGGGGTCAGGGTACTTTCGGGGAGCTGTTTTTT | CAWRGQGTFGELFF
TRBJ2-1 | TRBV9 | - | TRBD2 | TGTGCCAGCAGCGTAGTCCCGTCTCTAGCGGGAGTAGTGAGCTCCTACAATGAGCAGTTCTTC | CASSVVPSLAGVVSSYNEQFF
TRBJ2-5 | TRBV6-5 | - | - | TGTGCCAGCAGCCCAAAAGGGATCCAAGAGACCCAGTACTTC | CASSPKGIQETQYF
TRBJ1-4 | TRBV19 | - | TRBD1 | TGTGCCAGTAGCCCCCGGACAGGAGAAAAACTGTTTTTT | CASSPRTGEKLFF
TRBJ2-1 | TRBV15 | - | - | TGTGCCACCAGCAGTTCGCGAGGGGTCGCGATCTACAATGAGCAGTTCTTC | CATSSSRGVAIYNEQFF
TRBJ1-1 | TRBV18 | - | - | TGTGCCAGCTCACGCACTGTCGGGGGGTCCTTGAACACTGAAGCTTTCTTT | CASSRTVGGSLNTEAFF
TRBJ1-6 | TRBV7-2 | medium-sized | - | TGTGCCAGCAGCTTAACCCTGATAGGCCTCTATAATTCACCCCTCCACTTT | CASSLTLIGLYNSPLHF
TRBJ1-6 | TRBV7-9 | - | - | TGTGCCAGCAGCGAGTTGGAGGGGTCCCCTTCACCCCTCCACTTT | CASSELEGSPSPLHF
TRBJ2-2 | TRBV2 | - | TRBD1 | TGTGCCAGCAGTGTGCCCGCGACAGGGGGCGCGAGGACCGGGGAGCTGTTTTTT | CASSVPATGGARTGELFF
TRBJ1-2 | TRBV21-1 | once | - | TGTGCCAGCAGCAAAAAGGGCAGGGCCCGTGGGAACTATGGCTACACCTTC | CASSKKGRARGNYGYTF
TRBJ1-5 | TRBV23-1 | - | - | TGCGCCAGCAGTTCAGGGGCGGACAATCAGCCCCAGCATTTT | CASSSGADNQPQHF
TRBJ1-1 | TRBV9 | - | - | TGTGCCAGCAGCGCGGGAGGCGACGGCACTGAAGCTTTCTTT | CASSAGGDGTEAFF
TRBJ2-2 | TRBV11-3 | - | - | TGTGCCAGCAGCTCTGGGGGGCCGAACACCGGGGAGCTGTTTTTT | CASSSGGPNTGELFF
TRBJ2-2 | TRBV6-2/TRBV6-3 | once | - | TGTGCCAGCAGTACCCGGGGGTTTCTAACCGGGGAGCTGTTTTTT | CASSTRGFLTGELFF
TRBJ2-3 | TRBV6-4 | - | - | TGTGCCAGCAGTGACGGAGCGGCTAGCACAGATACGCAGTATTTT | CASSDGAASTDTQYF
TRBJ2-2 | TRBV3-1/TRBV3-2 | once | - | TGTGCCAGCAGGCCACACCTCCGGGACCTCACCGGGGAGCTGTTTTTT | CASRPHLRDLTGELFF
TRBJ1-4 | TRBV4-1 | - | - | TGCGCCAGCAGCCAGCGACACGCAACTAATGAAAAACTGTTTTTT | CASSQRHATNEKLFF
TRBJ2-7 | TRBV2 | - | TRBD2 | TGTGCCAGCAGTCTAAGGACTAGCGGGTCCTACGAGCAGTACTTC | CASSLRTSGSYEQYF
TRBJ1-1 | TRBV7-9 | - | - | TGTGCCAGCAGCTTAGGGGGTCTGGGGGCGCGAACTGAAGCTTTCTTT | CASSLGGLGARTEAFF
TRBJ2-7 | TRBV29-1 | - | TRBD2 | TGCAGCGGTAAACTAGCGGGAGGGTACGAGCAGTACTTC | CSGKLAGGYEQYF
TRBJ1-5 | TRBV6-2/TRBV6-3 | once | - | TGTGCCAGCAGTACTCGAAGGGAATTCGGTCAGCCCCAGCATTTT | CASSTRREFGQPQHF
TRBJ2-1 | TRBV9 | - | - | TGTGCCAGCAGCGTACAGGCGCCCCCCTCTAATAATGAGCAGTTCTTC | CASSVQAPPSNNEQFF
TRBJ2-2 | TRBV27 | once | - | TGTGCCAGCAGTTTCTTGGCGGCGGACGCGAACACCGGGGAGCTGTTTTTT | CASSFLAADANTGELFF
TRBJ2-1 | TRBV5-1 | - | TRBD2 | TGCGCCAGCAGCTTGGGGGGACTAGCGGGAGTCCATGAGCAGTTCTTC | CASSLGGLAGVHEQFF
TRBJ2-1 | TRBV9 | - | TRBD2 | TGTGCCAGCAGCGTAGCCAGACTAGCGGGCTACAATGAGCAGTTCTTC | CASSVARLAGYNEQFF
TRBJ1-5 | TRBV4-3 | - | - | TGCGCCAGCAGCCAAGGGGTGAGGGGCTCTCAGCCCCAGCATTTT | CASSQGVRGSQPQHF
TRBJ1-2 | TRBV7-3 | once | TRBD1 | TGTGCCAGCAGCTCGACCGGGACAGGGTATGGCTACACCTTC | CASSSTGTGYGYTF
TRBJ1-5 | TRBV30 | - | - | TGTGCCTGGAGTGTACAGGGTAGTCAGCCCCAGCATTTT | CAWSVQGSQPQHF
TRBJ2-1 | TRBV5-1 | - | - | TGCGCCAGCAGCTTGACTTCAGGGAGCTCCTACAATGAGCAGTTCTTC | CASSLTSGSSYNEQFF
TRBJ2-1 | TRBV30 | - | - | TGTGCCTGGAGTGTTAAACAGGACCTTGATGAGCAGTTCTTC | CAWSVKQDLDEQFF
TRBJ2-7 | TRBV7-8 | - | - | TGTGCCAGCAGCTTACCACAGGGTTCCTACGAGCAGTACTTC | CASSLPQGSYEQYF
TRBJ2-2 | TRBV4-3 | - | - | TGCGCCAGCAGCCAATCGGTCTACACAGGGATGGACGGGGAGCTGTTTTTT | CASSQSVYTGMDGELFF
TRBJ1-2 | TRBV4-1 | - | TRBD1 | TGCGCCAGCAGCCATCCTACAGGGGGCGAAAGGAGCGGCTACACCTTC | CASSHPTGGERSGYTF
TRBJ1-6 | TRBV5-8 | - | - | TGTGCCAGCAGCCTGGGGCATGGGGAGTCACCCCTCCACTTT | CASSLGHGESPLHF
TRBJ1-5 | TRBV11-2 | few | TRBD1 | TGTGCCAGCACCTCAATAGGGACAGGCGGGTTTGGTAACAATCAGCCCCAGCATTTT | CASTSIGTGGFGNNQPQHF